This T cell receptor beta chain originates from a study of blood T cells in healthy people across ages. The authors ran a second PCR of roughly 6 to 12 cycles using a sample-barcoded 5' primer and a J-beta primer mix. Each CDR3 protein is one row after TCRdb ran MiXCR on the 5' RACE reads. The repertoire consists of 800,000 to 1,000,000 distinct CDR3 sequences, with around 46% occurring once and the leading ten covering 13%. The junction had 8 bases not matched to a gene; V was cut back by 5 bases and J by 2 bases. There are 16 residues in the CDR3. Only a few counts were recorded for this clonotype. Its antigen remains unknown. Overall study findings and caveats: Lack of knowledge of donor CMV status possibly confounded expanded clonotype changes.

This chain uses TRBV12-3 or TRBV12-4 with TRBJ2-5, with TRBD1 matching over 10 bases. The material sequenced was blood. This receptor was identified in a man in his thirties or forties in good health. The CDR3 DNA is TGTGCCAGCAGTCCCTCGGGACAGGGGTATCAAGAGACCCAGTACTTC. Encoded protein: CASSPSGQGYQETQYF.